Listed here are 5 T cell receptor beta chains from one sample, sequenced in a study of cytomegalovirus exposure and HLA in healthy donors. The method was immunoSEQ multiplex PCR; TCRdb's version includes in-frame clones alone and lacks a portion of them. The repertoire holds roughly 190,000 clones, roughly 88% seen once, with around 1.6% in the top ten. Sequencing was carried out using PBMCs. These receptors were taken from a woman between 18 and 29 years old in good health and CMV-seronegative.

J is TRBJ2-3 and V is TRBV11-3; 10 nucleotides line up with TRBD2. Germline CDR1 reads SGHNT; CDR2 reads YENEEA. The trim removed 5 bases at V and 5 bases at J, leaving 10 bases unmatched. The CDR3 consists of 16 residues. CDR3 bases: TGTGCCAGCAGCCCTGGACTAGCGGTTGGGGTAGATACGCAGTATTTT. Amino acids: CASSPGLAVGVDTQYF.

This clone appeared a few times. V usage is TRBV5-1 and J usage is TRBJ1-2; D not certain. Trimming shortened V by 6 bases and J by 1 base, and 4 bases separated the two germline ends. Germline V CDR1 and CDR2: SGHRS, YFSETQ. The CDR3 spans 11 residues. CDR3 loop: CASTGNYGYTF. DNA for the CDR3: TGCGCCAGCACGGGTAACTATGGCTACACCTTC.

This chain connects TRBV6-5 to TRBJ2-2, with D perhaps matching TRBD2 (5 bases). V dropped 6 bases and J dropped 7 bases, with 12 bases sitting between them. This CDR3 spans 13 amino acids. The germline CDR1 and CDR2 sequences are MNHEY and SVGAGI. The CDR3 region is CASRTVGSGELFF. CDR3 sequence (DNA): TGTGCCAGCAGGACGGTAGGGAGCGGGGAGCTGTTTTTT.

The chain has TRBV5-1 and TRBJ2-2; D perhaps matches TRBD1 (7 bases). CDR1 is SGHRS and CDR2 is YFSETQ in the germline V gene. The germline V and J ends were trimmed by 4 bases and 4 bases, with 14 bases remaining between them. The CDR3 runs to 15 residues. The CDR3 DNA reads TGCGCCAGCAGCCCCCGACAGGGAGGCACCGGGGAGCTGTTTTTT. This sequence encodes CASSPRQGGTGELFF.

The genes are TRBV6-5 and TRBJ1-3; D perhaps matches TRBD1 (6 bases). The length of the CDR3 is 14 residues. V was cut by 7 bases and J by 2 bases, with 12 bases left in between. Germline V CDR1 and CDR2: MNHEY, SVGAGI. The DNA of the CDR3 is TGTGCCAGCAAGTCAGGGGCACCTGGAAACACCATATATTTT. It codes for CASKSGAPGNTIYF.